The T cell receptor beta chain described here comes from a study of cytomegalovirus exposure and HLA in healthy donors. Findings and caveats of the study: Productive rates of about 90% or about 30% were seen for most TCR beta V segments in an earlier analysis.

The primer mix had 60 Vbeta and 13 Jbeta primers. The protocol was immunoSEQ multiplex PCR, while the TCRdb copy is restricted to in-frame clones and leaves out a portion. The sample holds under 150,000 clones, about 83% seen once. J was trimmed by 10 bases and V by 5 bases; bases with no gene match: 9. The CDR3 is made up of 15 amino acids. Germline assignment: CDR1 SEHNR and CDR2 FQNEAQ (reference sequence). In the case of this clone: Its antigen is not known.

Material: PBMCs. This chain links TRBV7-9 with TRBJ1-6; 9 nucleotides agree with TRBD1. The sequence was collected from a young man in good health and CMV-seronegative. The DNA of the CDR3 is TGTGCCAGCAGCCTCGACAGGGGGGAAAAATCACCCCTCCACTTT. Protein sequence: CASSLDRGEKSPLHF.